The 23 T cell receptor beta chains in this list originate from one sample, sequenced in a study of CD8 T cells in Susac syndrome. RNA amounts of roughly 0.45 to 1 ug underwent reverse transcription with random hexamers. TCRdb re-derived calls from the immunoSEQ multiplex PCR reads in MiXCR, one entry per CDR3 protein. The table has more than 65,000 distinct CDR3 sequences, over 85% seen once. The sequenced sample consisted of CD8+ T cells from PBMCs. Receptors originate from a human donor with multiple sclerosis.

The V gene is TRBV5-1, the J gene TRBJ2-7; possibly TRBD2 for D (6 bases). The germline CDR1 and CDR2 sequences are SGHRS and YFSETQ. Deletions cut 4 bases from V and 0 bases from J, with 8 bases between. The CDR3 has 13 amino acids. The CDR3 DNA sequence: TGCGCCAGCAGCCGGACTAACTCCTACGAGCAGTACTTC. Translation: CASSRTNSYEQYF.

The CDR3 spells CASSNRDFETQYF. The CDR3 DNA sequence: TGTGCCAGCAGCAACAGGGATTTCGAGACCCAGTACTTC. The chain has TRBV27 and TRBJ2-5, with a weak D call TRBD1 (6 bases). CDR1 and CDR2 (germline): MNHEY, SMNVEV (reference sequence). The V and J ends lost 6 bases and 5 bases respectively, with 13 bases between them. The CDR3 is 13 residues long.

The chain joins TRBV13 to TRBJ2-2, with TRBD1 identical over 8 bases. CDR3 length: 14 amino acids. The ends lost 5 bases at V and 1 base at J; junction bases unmatched: 0. The germline V gene encodes CDR1 PRHDT and CDR2 FYEKMQ (reference sequence). The CDR3 spells CASSGQGNTGELFF. The CDR3 nucleotides are TGTGCCAGCAGCGGACAGGGGAACACCGGGGAGCTGTTTTTT.

The gene calls are TRBV16 and TRBJ2-4, with D unresolved. V dropped 7 bases and J dropped 7 bases, with 17 bases sitting between them. Germline values: CDR1 KGHSY, CDR2 FQNENV. This CDR3 region has 14 residues. CDR3 DNA: TGTGCCAGCACCTCCGAGACTCCCTTTAACATTCAGTACTTC. Encoded protein: CASTSETPFNIQYF.

The chain has TRBV20-1 and TRBJ2-7; D unresolved. This CDR3 is 13 amino acids long. In germline, CDR1 is DFQATT, CDR2 SNEGSKA (reference sequence). Trimming left V 5 bases short and J 2 bases short, with 13 bases between. The CDR3 protein is CSAHQQEPYEQYF. CDR3 DNA: TGCAGTGCTCACCAGCAGGAACCCTACGAGCAGTACTTC.

The rearrangement joins TRBV4-1 to TRBJ2-1, with D perhaps given as TRBD1 or TRBD2 (5 bases each). The CDR3 has 15 amino acids. Germline CDR1 reads MGHRA; CDR2 reads YSYEKL. V was clipped by 1 base and J by 10 bases, with 17 bases between them. The CDR3 DNA is TGCGCCAGCAGCCAAGGTTTTGGGACGCTCTCGGAGCAGTTCTTC. The encoded protein is CASSQGFGTLSEQFF.

V gene TRBV28 combines with J gene TRBJ2-4; perhaps TRBD1 as D (5 bases). Germline V gene sequence: CDR1 MDHEN, CDR2 SYDVKM. The CDR3 consists of 15 residues. Trimming took off 7 bases at V and 0 bases at J, with 13 bases between the two ends. CDR3 loop: CASTQEGEAKNIQYF. The CDR3, as DNA: TGTGCCAGCACCCAGGAAGGGGAAGCCAAAAACATTCAGTACTTC. The full variable domain, with the rest looked up from reference TRBV28 and TRBJ2-4, is DVKVTQSSRYLVKRTGEKVFLECVQDMDHENMFWYRQDPGLGLRLIYFSYDVKMKEKGDIPEGYSVSREKKERFSLILESASTNQTSMYLCASTQEGEAKNIQYFGAGTRLSVL.

The chain carries TRBV13 and TRBJ2-2; D is ambiguous. Germline V gene lookup returns CDR1 PRHDT and CDR2 FYEKMQ (reference sequence). The CDR3 is 14 amino acids. The V gene lost 5 bases and the J gene lost 6 bases, with 13 bases spanning the gap. CDR3 protein: CASSKWDSPGELFF. As DNA, the CDR3 is TGTGCCAGCAGCAAATGGGATAGCCCCGGGGAGCTGTTTTTT.

The rearrangement uses TRBV4-3 and TRBJ2-7; perhaps TRBD2 as D (5 bases). The V end was cut by 1 base, the J end by 2 bases, with 12 bases between. CDR1 and CDR2 from the germline V gene are LGHNA and YSLEER. This CDR3 comprises 15 residues. The CDR3 DNA reads as TGCGCCAGCAGCCAAGCCAGAGGGTCCGCCTACGAGCAGTACTTC. Protein product: CASSQARGSAYEQYF.

The chain carries TRBV3-1 and TRBJ2-1; D unresolved. Germline CDR1 LGHDT, CDR2 YNNKEL (reference sequence). V was trimmed by 5 bases and J by 7 bases, leaving 12 bases between them. The CDR3 is made up of 13 amino acids. In DNA form, the CDR3 reads TGTGCCAGCAGCTCCGAATCTTGGAATGAGCAGTTCTTC. Translation gives CASSSESWNEQFF.

The V gene is TRBV7-9, the J gene TRBJ2-7; D may be TRBD1 (5 bases). With 3 bases removed from V and 5 bases from J, the gap between germline ends came to 11 bases. The CDR3 totals 13 residues. From germline, CDR1 is SEHNR and CDR2 FQNEAQ (reference sequence). For the CDR3, the DNA is TGTGCCAGCAGCTTGCCCAGGGAACACGAGCAGTACTTC. This sequence encodes CASSLPREHEQYF.

This chain links TRBV7-2 with TRBJ2-7; D ambiguous. The CDR3 consists of 13 residues. Germline assignment: CDR1 SGHTA and CDR2 FQGNSA. Trimming shortened V by 1 base and J by 5 bases, and 9 bases separated the two germline ends. The CDR3 bases are TGTGCCAGCAGCTTAGTCTCGGCGAACGAGCAGTACTTC. Translation gives CASSLVSANEQYF.

The V gene is TRBV6-5, the J gene TRBJ1-1; D gene unclear. Deletions cut 5 bases from V and 5 bases from J, with 15 bases between. The germline CDR1 and CDR2 sequences are MNHEY and SVGAGI. The CDR3 extends over 14 amino acids. The CDR3 reads CASSLFKAGTEAFF. In nucleotides, the CDR3 is TGTGCCAGCAGTCTCTTTAAGGCGGGGACTGAAGCTTTCTTT.

The chain is built from TRBV27 and TRBJ2-3, with unresolved D. The CDR3 is made up of 15 amino acids. CDR1 is MNHEY and CDR2 is SMNVEV in the germline V gene (reference sequence). V was trimmed by 6 bases and J by 0 bases, leaving 13 bases between them. CDR3 protein: CASSQLGLSTDTQYF. The CDR3 DNA follows: TGTGCCAGCAGCCAACTGGGGTTGAGCACAGATACGCAGTATTTT.

The V call is TRBV16, the J call TRBJ2-7; 10 nucleotides agree with TRBD1. The J segment lost 7 bases and the V segment lost 4 bases, leaving 4 bases of the junction unmatched. Germline assignment: CDR1 KGHSY and CDR2 FQNENV. The CDR3 loop spans 13 amino acids. The CDR3 DNA reads TGTGCCAGCAGCCTAGACAGGGGGCATGAGCAGTACTTC. As protein: CASSLDRGHEQYF.

This rearrangement joins TRBV12-3 or TRBV12-4 to TRBJ2-5; D remains unclear. The CDR3 length is 14 residues. The V end was cut by 4 bases, the J end by 2 bases, with 11 bases between. CDR3 sequence: CASSSSPAQETQYF. The CDR3 nucleotides are TGTGCCAGCAGTTCGTCCCCAGCTCAAGAGACCCAGTACTTC.

CDR3: CASILSGPTDTQYF. In DNA form, the CDR3 reads TGTGCCAGCATCCTCTCGGGGCCCACAGATACGCAGTATTTT. The chain couples TRBV12-3 or TRBV12-4 to TRBJ2-3; D is tentatively TRBD1 or TRBD2 (5 bases each). The ends were cut back, 7 bases at V and 2 bases at J, with 13 bases in the middle. This CDR3 has 14 residues.

This clonotype was seen only once. The genes are TRBV6-1 and TRBJ2-1; 12 bases agree with TRBD2. This CDR3 spans 15 amino acids. V lost 5 bases, J lost 7 bases, and 6 bases stayed unmatched. In germline, CDR1 is MNHNS, CDR2 SASEGT. CDR3 sequence: CASSTLTSGSNEQFF. The DNA of the CDR3 is TGTGCCAGCAGTACCCTGACTAGCGGGAGTAATGAGCAGTTCTTC.

Only one count was recorded for this clonotype. The genes are TRBV7-9 and TRBJ2-7; the D gene is possibly TRBD2 (6 bases). The CDR3 is made up of 14 amino acids. The V end lost 5 bases, the J end lost 4 bases, and 15 bases lay between the germline ends. CDR1 is SEHNR, CDR2 FQNEAQ, per germline (reference sequence). The CDR3 sequence: CASSTSWGDYEQYF. CDR3 coding DNA: TGTGCCAGCAGCACTAGTTGGGGGGATTACGAGCAGTACTTC.

The chain carries TRBV13 and TRBJ2-5; 11 positions match TRBD2. CDR3 length: 14 residues. With 5 bases clipped from V and 4 bases from J, the junction kept 3 bases outside the gene matches. CDR1 is PRHDT, CDR2 FYEKMQ, per germline (reference sequence). The CDR3 is CASSRLAGGETQYF. The DNA of the CDR3 is TGTGCCAGCAGCCGGCTAGCGGGGGGAGAGACCCAGTACTTC. The whole variable domain, remainder taken from reference TRBV13 and TRBJ2-5, is AAGVIQSPRHLIKEKRETATLKCYPIPRHDTVYWYQQGPGQDPQFLISFYEKMQSDKGSIPDRFSAQQFSDYHSELNMSSLELGDSALYFCASSRLAGGETQYFGPGTRLLVL.

In DNA form, the CDR3 reads TGCGCCAGCAGCTTGGTGTGGCTAGCGGGAGTGGGTGGAGAGACCCAGTACTTC. Translated, it gives CASSLVWLAGVGGETQYF. The gene calls are TRBV5-1 and TRBJ2-5; 10 bases fit TRBD2. Germline V gives CDR1 SGHRS, CDR2 YFSETQ. This CDR3 region has 18 residues. The V segment lost 0 bases and the J segment 4 bases; nucleotides outside the gene matches: 12.

V gene TRBV27 combines with J gene TRBJ1-4, with 7 bases identical to TRBD1. Losses at the gene ends were 2 bases for V and 8 bases for J; bases not matched to a gene: 5. The length of the CDR3 is 14 residues. Germline-derived CDR1 and CDR2 are MNHEY and SMNVEV (reference sequence). DNA for the CDR3: TGTGCCAGCAGTTTAGGACAGGCCGCCGAAAAACTGTTTTTT. The encoded protein is CASSLGQAAEKLFF.

The genes are TRBV7-9 and TRBJ1-1; the D gene is possibly TRBD1 (5 bases). The V gene's germline CDR1 is SEHNR and CDR2 FQNEAQ (reference sequence). V lost 1 base to trimming and J lost 7 bases, with 10 bases between them. The CDR3 is made up of 13 amino acids. CDR3 coding DNA: TGTGCCAGCAGCTTAGAGGGGCAGATTGAAGCTTTCTTT. Translating it yields CASSLEGQIEAFF. Full variable domain (outside the CDR3, taken from reference TRBV7-9 and TRBJ1-1): DTGVSQNPRHKITKRGQNVTFRCDPISEHNRLYWYRQTLGQGPEFLTYFQNEAQLEKSRLLSDRFSAERPKGSFSTLEIQRTEQGDSAMYLCASSLEGQIEAFFGQGTRLTVV.